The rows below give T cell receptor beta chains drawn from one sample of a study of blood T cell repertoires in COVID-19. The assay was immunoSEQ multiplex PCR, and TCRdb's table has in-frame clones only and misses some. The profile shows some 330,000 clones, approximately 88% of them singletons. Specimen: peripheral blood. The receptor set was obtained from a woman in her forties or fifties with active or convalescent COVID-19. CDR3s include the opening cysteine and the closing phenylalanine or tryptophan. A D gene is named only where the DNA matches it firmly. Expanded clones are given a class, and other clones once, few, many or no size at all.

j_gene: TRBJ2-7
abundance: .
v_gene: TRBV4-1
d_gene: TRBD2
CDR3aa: CASSQSLAGSYSYEQYF
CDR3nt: TGCGCCAGCAGCCAAAGTTTAGCGGGATCTTACTCCTACGAGCAGTACTTC

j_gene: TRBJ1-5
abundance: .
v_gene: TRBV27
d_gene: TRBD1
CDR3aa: CASSNTGGGLKQHF
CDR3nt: TGTGCCAGCAGTAATACAGGGGGCGGCTTAAAACAGCATTTT

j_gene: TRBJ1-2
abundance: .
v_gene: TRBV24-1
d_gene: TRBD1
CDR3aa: CATSESTGEGYTF
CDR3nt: TGTGCCACCAGTGAATCTACAGGGGAGGGCTACACCTTC

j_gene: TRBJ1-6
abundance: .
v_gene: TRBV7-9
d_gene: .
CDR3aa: CASSSGMGDSPLHF
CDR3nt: TGTGCCAGCAGCTCCGGGATGGGTGATTCACCCCTCCACTTT

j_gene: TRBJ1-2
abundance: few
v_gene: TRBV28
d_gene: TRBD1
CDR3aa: CASSPTGPRTGYGYTF
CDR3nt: TGTGCCAGCAGTCCAACCGGCCCCCGGACAGGGTATGGCTACACCTTC

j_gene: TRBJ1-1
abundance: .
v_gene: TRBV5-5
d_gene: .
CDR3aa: CASSFTRGTNTEAFF
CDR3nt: TGTGCCAGCAGCTTTACCCGGGGGACGAACACTGAAGCTTTCTTT

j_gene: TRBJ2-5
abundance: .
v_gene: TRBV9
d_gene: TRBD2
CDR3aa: CASSVVSSGGQETQYF
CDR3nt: TGTGCCAGCAGCGTAGTTTCTAGCGGGGGCCAAGAGACCCAGTACTTC

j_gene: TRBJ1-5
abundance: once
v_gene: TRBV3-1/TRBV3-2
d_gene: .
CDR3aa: CASSQAGNNQPQHF
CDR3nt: TGTGCCAGCAGCCAAGCAGGGAACAATCAGCCCCAGCATTTT

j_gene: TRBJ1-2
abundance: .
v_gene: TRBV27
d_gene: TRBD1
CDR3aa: CASSLTDRALNGYTF
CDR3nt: TGTGCCAGCAGTCTAACCGACAGGGCCTTAAATGGCTACACCTTC

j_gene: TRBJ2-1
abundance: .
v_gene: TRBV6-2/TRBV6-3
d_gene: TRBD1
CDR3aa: CASSTRTGSSYNEQFF
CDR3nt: TGTGCCAGCAGTACTCGGACAGGGAGCTCCTACAATGAGCAGTTCTTC

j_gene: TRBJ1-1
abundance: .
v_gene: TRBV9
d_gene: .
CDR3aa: CASSVGQGRTEAFF
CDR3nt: TGTGCCAGCAGCGTAGGGCAGGGTAGGACTGAAGCTTTCTTT

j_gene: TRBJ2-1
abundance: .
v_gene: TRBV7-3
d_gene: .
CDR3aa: CASSQTVGAEQFF
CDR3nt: TGTGCCAGCAGCCAAACGGTGGGGGCAGAGCAGTTCTTC

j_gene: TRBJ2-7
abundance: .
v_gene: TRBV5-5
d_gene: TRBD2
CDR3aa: CASSLHLQPPPGGEQYF
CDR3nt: TGTGCCAGCAGCTTGCACCTCCAGCCGCCACCGGGGGGCGAGCAGTACTTC

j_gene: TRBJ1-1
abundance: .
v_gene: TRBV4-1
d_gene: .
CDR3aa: CASSQDPRVPSTEAFF
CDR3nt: TGCGCCAGCAGCCAAGATCCCAGGGTCCCATCCACTGAAGCTTTCTTT

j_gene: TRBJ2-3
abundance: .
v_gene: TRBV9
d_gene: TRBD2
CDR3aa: CASSVAAGGVTDTQYF
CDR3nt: TGTGCCAGCAGCGTAGCAGCGGGAGGCGTCACAGATACGCAGTATTTT

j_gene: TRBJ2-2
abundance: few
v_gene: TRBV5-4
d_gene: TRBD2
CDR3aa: CASSLASGGNTGELFF
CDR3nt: TGTGCCAGCAGCTTGGCTTCGGGAGGGAACACCGGGGAGCTGTTTTTT

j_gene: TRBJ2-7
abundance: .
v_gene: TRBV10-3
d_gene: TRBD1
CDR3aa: CAISRTGSEQYF
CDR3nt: TGTGCCATCAGTAGGACAGGCAGCGAGCAGTACTTC

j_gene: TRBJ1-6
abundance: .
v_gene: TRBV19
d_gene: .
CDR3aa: CASSGLKSPLHF
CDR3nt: TGTGCCAGTAGTGGACTCAAGTCACCCCTCCACTTT

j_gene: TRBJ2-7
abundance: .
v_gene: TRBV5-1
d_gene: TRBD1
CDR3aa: CASSLDPTGAYEQYF
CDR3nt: TGCGCCAGCAGCTTGGATCCGACAGGGGCCTACGAGCAGTACTTC

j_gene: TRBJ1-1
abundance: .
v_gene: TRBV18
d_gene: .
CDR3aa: CASSPNRDTEAFF
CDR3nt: TGTGCCAGCTCACCAAACAGGGACACTGAAGCTTTCTTT

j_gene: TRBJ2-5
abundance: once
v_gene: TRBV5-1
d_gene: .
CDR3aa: CASSLAGGFKETQYF
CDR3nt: TGCGCCAGCAGCTTGGCCGGGGGTTTTAAGGAGACCCAGTACTTC

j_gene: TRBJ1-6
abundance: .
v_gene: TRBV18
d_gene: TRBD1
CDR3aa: CASSLWWTGENSPLHF
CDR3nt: TGTGCCAGCTCACTTTGGTGGACAGGGGAAAATTCACCCCTCCACTTT

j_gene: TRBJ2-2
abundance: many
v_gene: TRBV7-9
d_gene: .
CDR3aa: CASSLVSGELFF
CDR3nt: TGTGCCAGCAGCTTAGTCTCCGGGGAGCTGTTTTTT

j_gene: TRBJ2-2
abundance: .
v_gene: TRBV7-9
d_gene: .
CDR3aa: CASSKRQETGTGELFF
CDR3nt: TGTGCCAGCAGCAAAAGACAGGAGACGGGCACCGGGGAGCTGTTTTTT

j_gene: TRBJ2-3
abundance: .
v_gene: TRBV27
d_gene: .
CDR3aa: CASSSGFTTDTQYF
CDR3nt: TGTGCCAGCAGTTCCGGGTTCACCACAGATACGCAGTATTTT

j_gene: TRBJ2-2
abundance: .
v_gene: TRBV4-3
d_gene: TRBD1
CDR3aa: CASSQDLDRGNANTGELFF
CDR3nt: TGCGCCAGCAGCCAAGATCTGGACAGGGGAAACGCGAACACCGGGGAGCTGTTTTTT

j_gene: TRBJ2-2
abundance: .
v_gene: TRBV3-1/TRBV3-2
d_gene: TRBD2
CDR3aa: CASSRSGTSGSGELFF
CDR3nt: TGTGCCAGCAGCCGAAGCGGGACTAGCGGGTCCGGGGAGCTGTTTTTT

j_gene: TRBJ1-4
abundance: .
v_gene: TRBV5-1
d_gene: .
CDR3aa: CASSLAETGLEKLFF
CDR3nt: TGCGCCAGCAGCTTGGCTGAGACAGGACTTGAAAAACTGTTTTTT

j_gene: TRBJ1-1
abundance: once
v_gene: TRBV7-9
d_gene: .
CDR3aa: CASSPGLPNTEAFF
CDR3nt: TGTGCCAGCAGCCCGGGACTTCCGAACACTGAAGCTTTCTTT

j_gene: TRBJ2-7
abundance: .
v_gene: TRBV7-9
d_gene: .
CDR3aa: CASSLSGSYEQYF
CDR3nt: TGTGCCAGCAGCTTATCAGGTTCTTACGAGCAGTACTTC

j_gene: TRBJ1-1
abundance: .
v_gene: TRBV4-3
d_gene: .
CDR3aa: CASSRGQGFTEAFF
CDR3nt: TGCGCCAGCAGCCGTGGCCAGGGTTTCACTGAAGCTTTCTTT

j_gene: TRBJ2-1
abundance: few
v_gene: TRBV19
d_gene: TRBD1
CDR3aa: CASSTIDRGRRNEQFF
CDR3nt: TGTGCCAGTAGTACAATAGACAGGGGCCGGCGTAATGAGCAGTTCTTC

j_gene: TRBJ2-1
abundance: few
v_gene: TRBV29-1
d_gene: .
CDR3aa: CSVEPSRGGANEQFF
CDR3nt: TGCAGCGTTGAGCCCTCCCGAGGTGGGGCCAATGAGCAGTTCTTC

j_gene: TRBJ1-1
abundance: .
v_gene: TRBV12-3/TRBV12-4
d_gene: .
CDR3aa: CASSRGGNTEAFF
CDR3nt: TGTGCCAGCAGCCGCGGGGGGAATACTGAAGCTTTCTTT

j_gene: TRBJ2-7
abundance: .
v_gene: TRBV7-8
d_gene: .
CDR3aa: CASRHGNTGDPSF
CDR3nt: TGTGCCAGCAGGCATGGGAATACGGGGGACCCTTCCTTC

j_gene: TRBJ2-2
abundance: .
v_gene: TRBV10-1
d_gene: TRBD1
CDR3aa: CASTRLDRENTGELFF
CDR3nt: TGCGCCAGCACAAGATTGGACAGGGAAAACACCGGGGAGCTGTTTTTT

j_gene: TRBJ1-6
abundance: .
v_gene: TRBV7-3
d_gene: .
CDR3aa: CASSPQGSYNSPLHF
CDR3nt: TGTGCCAGCAGCCCGCAGGGTTCCTATAATTCACCCCTCCACTTT

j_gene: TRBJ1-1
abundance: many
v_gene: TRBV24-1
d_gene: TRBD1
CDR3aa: CATSDHRGEAFF
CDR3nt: TGTGCCACCAGTGACCACAGGGGCGAAGCTTTCTTT

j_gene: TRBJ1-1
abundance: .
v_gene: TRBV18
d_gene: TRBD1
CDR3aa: CASSRGQGASAFF
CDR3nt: TGTGCCAGCTCACGAGGACAGGGGGCGTCCGCTTTCTTT

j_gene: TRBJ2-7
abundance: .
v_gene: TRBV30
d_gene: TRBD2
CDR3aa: CAWSRLAGVNEQYF
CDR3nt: TGTGCCTGGAGTAGACTAGCGGGAGTGAACGAGCAGTACTTC

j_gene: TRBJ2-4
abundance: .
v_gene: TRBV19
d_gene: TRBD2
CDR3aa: CASSRGLPENIQYF
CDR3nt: TGTGCCAGTAGTAGGGGACTACCGGAAAACATTCAGTACTTC